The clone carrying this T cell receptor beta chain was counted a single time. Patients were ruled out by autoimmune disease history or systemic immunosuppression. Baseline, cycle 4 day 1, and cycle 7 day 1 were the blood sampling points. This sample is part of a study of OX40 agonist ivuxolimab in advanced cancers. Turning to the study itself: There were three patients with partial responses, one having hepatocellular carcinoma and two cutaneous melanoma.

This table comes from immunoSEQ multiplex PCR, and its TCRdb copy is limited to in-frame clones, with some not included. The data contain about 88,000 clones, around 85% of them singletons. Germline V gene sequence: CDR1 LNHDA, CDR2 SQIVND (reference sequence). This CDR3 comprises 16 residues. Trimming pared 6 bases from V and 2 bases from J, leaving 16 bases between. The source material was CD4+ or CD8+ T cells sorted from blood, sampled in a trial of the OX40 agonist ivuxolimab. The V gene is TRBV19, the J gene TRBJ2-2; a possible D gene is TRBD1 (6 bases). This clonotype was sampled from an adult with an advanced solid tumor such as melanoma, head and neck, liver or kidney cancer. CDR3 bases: TGTGCCAGTAGCCGGACAGATCGTCTTAACACCGGGGAGCTGTTTTTT. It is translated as CASSRTDRLNTGELFF.